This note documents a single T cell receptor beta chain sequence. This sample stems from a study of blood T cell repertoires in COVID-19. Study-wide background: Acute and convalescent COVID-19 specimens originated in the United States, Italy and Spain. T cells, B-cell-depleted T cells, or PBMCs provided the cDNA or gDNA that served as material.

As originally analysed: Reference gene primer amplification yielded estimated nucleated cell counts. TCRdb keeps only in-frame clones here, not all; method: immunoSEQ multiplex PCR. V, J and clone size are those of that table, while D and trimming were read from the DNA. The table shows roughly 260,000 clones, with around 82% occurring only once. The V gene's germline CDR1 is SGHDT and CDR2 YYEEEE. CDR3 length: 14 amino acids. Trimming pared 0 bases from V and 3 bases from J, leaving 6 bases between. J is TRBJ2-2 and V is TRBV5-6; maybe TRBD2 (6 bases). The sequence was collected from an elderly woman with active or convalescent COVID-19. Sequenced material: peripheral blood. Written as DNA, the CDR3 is TGTGCCAGCAGCTTGGCGGGGGACACCGGGGAGCTGTTTTTT. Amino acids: CASSLAGDTGELFF.